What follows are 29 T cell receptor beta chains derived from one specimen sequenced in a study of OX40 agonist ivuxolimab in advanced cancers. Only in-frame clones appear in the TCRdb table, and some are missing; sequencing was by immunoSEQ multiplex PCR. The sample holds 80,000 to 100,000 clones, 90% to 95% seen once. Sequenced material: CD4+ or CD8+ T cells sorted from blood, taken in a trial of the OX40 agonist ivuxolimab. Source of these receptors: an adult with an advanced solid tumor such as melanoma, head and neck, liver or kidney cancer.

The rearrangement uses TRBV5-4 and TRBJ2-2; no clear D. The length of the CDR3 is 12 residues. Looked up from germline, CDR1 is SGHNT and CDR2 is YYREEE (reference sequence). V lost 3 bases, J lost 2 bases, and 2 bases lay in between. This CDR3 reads CASSSNTGELFF. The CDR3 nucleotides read TGTGCCAGCAGCTCCAACACCGGGGAGCTGTTTTTT.

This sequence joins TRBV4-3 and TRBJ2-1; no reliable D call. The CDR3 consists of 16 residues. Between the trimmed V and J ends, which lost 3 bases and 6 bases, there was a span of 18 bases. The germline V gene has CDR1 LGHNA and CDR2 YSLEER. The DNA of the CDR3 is TGCGCCAGCAGCCATGAGGACGCATTCCCCCCCAATGAGCAGTTCTTC. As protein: CASSHEDAFPPNEQFF.

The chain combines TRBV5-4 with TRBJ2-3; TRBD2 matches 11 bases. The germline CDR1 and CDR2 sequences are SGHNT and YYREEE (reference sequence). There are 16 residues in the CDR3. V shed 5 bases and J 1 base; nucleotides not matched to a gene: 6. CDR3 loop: CASRNLAGGRTDTQYF. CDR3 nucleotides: TGTGCCAGCAGGAACCTAGCGGGAGGTCGCACAGATACGCAGTATTTT.

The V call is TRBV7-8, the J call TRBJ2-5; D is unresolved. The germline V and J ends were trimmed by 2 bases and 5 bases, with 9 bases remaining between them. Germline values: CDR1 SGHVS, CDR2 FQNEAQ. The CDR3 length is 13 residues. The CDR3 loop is CASSLLSTETQYF. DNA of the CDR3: TGTGCCAGCAGCTTACTGAGCACGGAGACCCAGTACTTC.

CDR3 protein: CSVDSGDSYEQYF. CDR3 nucleotides: TGCAGCGTTGACTCCGGGGACTCCTACGAGCAGTACTTC. The V and J genes are TRBV29-1 and TRBJ2-7; tentatively, D is TRBD2 (5 bases). This CDR3 has 13 residues. CDR1 is SQVTM and CDR2 is ANQGSEA in the germline V gene. The ends were cut back, 3 bases at V and 0 bases at J, with 9 bases in the middle.

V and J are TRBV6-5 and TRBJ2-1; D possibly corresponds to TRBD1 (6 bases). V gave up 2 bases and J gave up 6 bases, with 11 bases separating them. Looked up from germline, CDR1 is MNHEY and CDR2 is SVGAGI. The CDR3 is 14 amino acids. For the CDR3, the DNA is TGTGCCAGCAGTTACGTTGGCAGGGGCAATGAGCAGTTCTTC. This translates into CASSYVGRGNEQFF.

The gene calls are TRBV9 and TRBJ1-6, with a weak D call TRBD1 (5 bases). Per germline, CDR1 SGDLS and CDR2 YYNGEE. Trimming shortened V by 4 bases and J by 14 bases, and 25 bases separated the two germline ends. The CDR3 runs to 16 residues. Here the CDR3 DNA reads TGTGCCAGCAGCCCAGCGGGGGTCCTTGGTCCAATGGCCCTCCACTTT. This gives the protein CASSPAGVLGPMALHF.

CDR3 sequence (DNA): TGTGCCAGCAGCCTCAGCTCCTACGAGCAGTACTTC. Its protein product is CASSLSSYEQYF. This rearrangement joins TRBV2 to TRBJ2-7; D not resolved. Trimming took 6 bases from V and 0 from J, leaving 6 bases between them. The CDR3 spans 12 residues. The germline V gene has CDR1 SNHLY and CDR2 FYNNEI.

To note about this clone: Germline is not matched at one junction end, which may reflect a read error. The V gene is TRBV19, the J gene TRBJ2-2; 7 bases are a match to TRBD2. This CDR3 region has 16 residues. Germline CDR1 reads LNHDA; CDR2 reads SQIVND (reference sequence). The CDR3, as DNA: TGTGCCAGTTTGGGCAGGGAGGGGAAGAACGCCGGGGAGCTGTTTTTT. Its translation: CASLGREGKNAGELFF.

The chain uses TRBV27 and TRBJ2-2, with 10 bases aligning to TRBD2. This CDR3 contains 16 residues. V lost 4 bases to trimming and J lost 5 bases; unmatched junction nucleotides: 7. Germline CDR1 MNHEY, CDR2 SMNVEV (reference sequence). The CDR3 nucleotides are TGTGCCAGCAGTTCGAAGCGGGGGGGTGGTACCGGGGAGCTGTTTTTT. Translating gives CASSSKRGGGTGELFF.

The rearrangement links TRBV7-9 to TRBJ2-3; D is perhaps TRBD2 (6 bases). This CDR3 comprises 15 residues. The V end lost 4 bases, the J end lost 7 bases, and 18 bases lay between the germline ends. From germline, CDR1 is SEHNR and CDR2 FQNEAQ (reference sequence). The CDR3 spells CASSSRDSPTYTQYF. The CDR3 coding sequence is TGTGCCAGCAGCTCCCGGGACTCTCCCACGTATACGCAGTATTTT.

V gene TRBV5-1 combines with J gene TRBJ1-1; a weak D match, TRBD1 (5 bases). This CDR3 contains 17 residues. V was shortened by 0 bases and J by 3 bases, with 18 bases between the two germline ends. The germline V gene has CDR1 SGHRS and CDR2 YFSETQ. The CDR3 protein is CASSLDDSPREDTEAFF. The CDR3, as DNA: TGCGCCAGCAGCTTGGATGACAGCCCTAGGGAGGACACTGAAGCTTTCTTT.

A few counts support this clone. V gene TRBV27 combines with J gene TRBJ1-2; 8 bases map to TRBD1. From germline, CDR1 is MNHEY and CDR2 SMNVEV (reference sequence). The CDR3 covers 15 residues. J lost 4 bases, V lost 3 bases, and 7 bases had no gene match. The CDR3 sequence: CASSFGQGGSYGYTF. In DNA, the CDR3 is TGTGCCAGCAGTTTTGGACAGGGTGGAAGCTATGGCTACACCTTC.

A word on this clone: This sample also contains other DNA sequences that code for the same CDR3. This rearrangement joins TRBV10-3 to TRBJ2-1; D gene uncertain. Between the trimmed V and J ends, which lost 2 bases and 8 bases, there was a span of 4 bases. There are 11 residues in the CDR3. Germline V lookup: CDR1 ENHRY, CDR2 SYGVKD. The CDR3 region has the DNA TGTGCCATCAGTGAGATGGATGAGCAGTTCTTC. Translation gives CAISEMDEQFF.

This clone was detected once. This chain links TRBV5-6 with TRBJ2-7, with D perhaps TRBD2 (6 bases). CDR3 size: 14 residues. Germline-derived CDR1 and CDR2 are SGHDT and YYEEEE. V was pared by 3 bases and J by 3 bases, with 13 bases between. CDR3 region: CASSSSGSLYEQYF. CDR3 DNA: TGTGCCAGCAGCTCGAGCGGGTCCCTCTACGAGCAGTACTTC.

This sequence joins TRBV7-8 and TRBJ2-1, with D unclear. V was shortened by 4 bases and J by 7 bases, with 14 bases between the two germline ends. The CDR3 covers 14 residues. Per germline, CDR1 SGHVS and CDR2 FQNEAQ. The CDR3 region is CASSWPSDENEQFF. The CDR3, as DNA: TGTGCCAGCAGCTGGCCCTCCGACGAGAATGAGCAGTTCTTC. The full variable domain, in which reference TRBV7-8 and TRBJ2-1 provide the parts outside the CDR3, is GAGVSQSPRYKVAKRGQDVALRCDPISGHVSLFWYQQALGQGPEFLTYFQNEAQLDKSGLPSDRFFAERPEGSVSTLKIQRTQQEDSAVYLCASSWPSDENEQFFGPGTRLTVL.

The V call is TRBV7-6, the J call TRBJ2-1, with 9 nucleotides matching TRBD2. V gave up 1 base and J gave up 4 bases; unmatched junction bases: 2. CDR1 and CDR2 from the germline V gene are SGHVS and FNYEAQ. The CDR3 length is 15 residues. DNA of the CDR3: TGTGCCAGCAGCTTAGATGCGGGAGGGTACAATGAGCAGTTCTTC. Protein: CASSLDAGGYNEQFF.

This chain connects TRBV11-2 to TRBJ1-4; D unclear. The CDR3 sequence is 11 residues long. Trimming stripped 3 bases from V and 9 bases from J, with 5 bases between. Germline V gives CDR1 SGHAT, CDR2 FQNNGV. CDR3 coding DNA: TGTGCCAGCAGCTTTAGTCAAAAACTGTTTTTT. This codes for CASSFSQKLFF.

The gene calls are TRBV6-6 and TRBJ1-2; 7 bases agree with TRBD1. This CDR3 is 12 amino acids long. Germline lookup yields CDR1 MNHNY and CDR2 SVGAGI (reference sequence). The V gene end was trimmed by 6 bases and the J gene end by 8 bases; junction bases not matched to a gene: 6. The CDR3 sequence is CASSLTGSGYTF. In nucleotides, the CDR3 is TGTGCCAGCAGCCTGACAGGGTCGGGCTACACCTTC.

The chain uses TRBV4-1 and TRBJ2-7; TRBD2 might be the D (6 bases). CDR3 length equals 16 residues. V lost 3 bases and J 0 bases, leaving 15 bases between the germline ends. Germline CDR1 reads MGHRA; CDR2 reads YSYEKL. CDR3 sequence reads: CASSQSSGYSSYEQYF. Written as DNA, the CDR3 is TGCGCCAGCAGCCAGAGTAGCGGATACTCCTCCTACGAGCAGTACTTC.

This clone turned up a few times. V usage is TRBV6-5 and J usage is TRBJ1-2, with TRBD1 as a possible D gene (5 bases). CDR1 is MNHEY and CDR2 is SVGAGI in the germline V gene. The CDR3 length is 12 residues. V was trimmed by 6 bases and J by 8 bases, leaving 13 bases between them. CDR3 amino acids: CASRGRAQGYTF. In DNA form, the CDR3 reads TGTGCCAGCAGGGGCAGGGCACAAGGCTACACCTTC.

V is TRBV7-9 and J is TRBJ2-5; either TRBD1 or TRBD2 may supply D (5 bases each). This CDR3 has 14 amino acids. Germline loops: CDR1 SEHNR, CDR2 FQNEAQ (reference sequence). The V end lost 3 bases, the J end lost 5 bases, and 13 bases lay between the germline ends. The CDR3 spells CASSFGPREETQYF. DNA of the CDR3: TGTGCCAGCAGCTTTGGTCCCAGGGAGGAGACCCAGTACTTC.

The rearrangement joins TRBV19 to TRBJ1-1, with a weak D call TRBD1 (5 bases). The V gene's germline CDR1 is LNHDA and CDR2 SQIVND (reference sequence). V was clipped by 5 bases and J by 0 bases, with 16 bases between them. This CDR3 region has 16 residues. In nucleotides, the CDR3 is TGTGCCAGTAGTCCCGTCGGGAGGGGCATGAACACTGAAGCTTTCTTT. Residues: CASSPVGRGMNTEAFF. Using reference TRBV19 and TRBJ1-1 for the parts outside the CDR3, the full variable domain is DGGITQSPKYLFRKEGQNVTLSCEQNLNHDAMYWYRQDPGQGLRLIYYSQIVNDFQKGDIAEGYSVSREKKESFPLTVTSAQKNPTAFYLCASSPVGRGMNTEAFFGQGTRLTVV.

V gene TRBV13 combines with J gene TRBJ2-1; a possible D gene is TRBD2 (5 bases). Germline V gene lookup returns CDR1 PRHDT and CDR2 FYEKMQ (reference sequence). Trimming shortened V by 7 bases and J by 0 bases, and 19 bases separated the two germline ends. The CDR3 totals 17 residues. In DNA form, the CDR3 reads TGTGCCAGCACCCCTAAATCGGGGAGAAGCTCCTACAATGAGCAGTTCTTC. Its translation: CASTPKSGRSSYNEQFF.

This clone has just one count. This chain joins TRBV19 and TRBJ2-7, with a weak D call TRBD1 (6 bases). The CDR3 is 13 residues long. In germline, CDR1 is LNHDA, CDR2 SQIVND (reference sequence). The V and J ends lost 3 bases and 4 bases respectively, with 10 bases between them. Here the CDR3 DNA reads TGTGCCAGTAGTATGGGCAGGGGTTACGAGCAGTACTTC. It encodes CASSMGRGYEQYF.

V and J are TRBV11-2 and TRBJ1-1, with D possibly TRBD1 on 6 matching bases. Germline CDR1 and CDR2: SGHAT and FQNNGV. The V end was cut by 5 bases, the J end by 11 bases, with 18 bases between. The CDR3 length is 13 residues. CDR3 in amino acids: CASSASRPGEAFF. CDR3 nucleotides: TGTGCCAGCAGCGCCAGCCGGCCAGGGGAGGCTTTCTTT.

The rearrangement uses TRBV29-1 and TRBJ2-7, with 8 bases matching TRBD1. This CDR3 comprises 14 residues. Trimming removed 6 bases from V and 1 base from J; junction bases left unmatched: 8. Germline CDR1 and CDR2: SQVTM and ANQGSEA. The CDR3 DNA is TGCAGCGTATCACAGGGGGTTGGGTCCTACGAGCAGTACTTC. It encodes CSVSQGVGSYEQYF.

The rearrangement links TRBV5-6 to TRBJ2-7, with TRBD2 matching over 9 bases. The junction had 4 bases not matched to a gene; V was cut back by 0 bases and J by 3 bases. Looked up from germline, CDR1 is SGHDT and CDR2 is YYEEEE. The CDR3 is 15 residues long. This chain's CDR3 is CASSLVPSGNYEQYF. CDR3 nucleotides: TGTGCCAGCAGCTTGGTTCCTAGCGGGAACTACGAGCAGTACTTC.

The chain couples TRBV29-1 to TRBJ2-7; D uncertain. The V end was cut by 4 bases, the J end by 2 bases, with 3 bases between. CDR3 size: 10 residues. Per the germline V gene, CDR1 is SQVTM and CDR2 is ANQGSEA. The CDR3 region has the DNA TGCAGCGTTGGGACCTACGAGCAGTACTTC. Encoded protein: CSVGTYEQYF.